The T cell receptor (beta chain) under discussion was sequenced for a study of T cells in Graves' hyperthyroidism and ophthalmopathy. The study's findings and limits: Stable hyperthyroidism was told apart from ophthalmopathy by a model built on 13 V-J features. Most clonotypes that expanded in the thyroid above 0.001 also showed up in blood.

Amplified regions were TCR beta CDR3 sequences from RNA transcripts. HTBI primers were employed in a first-round RT-PCR of the TCR CDR3. Each CDR3 protein is one row after TCRdb ran MiXCR on the multiplex PCR reads. Found here are 330,000 or so distinct CDR3 sequences, 15% to 20% of them singletons; the top ten hold about a sixth. Under 3 months was the duration of disease in ophthalmopathy patients, who also had a Clinical Activity Score of at least 3 and a NOSPECS grade of at least 4. On this clonotype: Its antigen is undetermined.

The CDR3 loop spans 15 amino acids. Germline CDR1 and CDR2: DFQATT and SNEGSKA (reference sequence). V lost 0 bases to trimming and J lost 6 bases; unmatched junction nucleotides: 9. This receptor was identified in a woman between 40 and 50 years old with Graves' ophthalmopathy. The chain recombines TRBV20-1 with TRBJ2-7; 9 bases fit TRBD1. The sample was blood. The CDR3 spells CSARESGQGFGEQYF. CDR3 DNA sequence: TGCAGTGCTAGAGAATCGGGACAGGGATTTGGCGAGCAGTACTTC.